The rows below give T cell receptor beta chains drawn from one sample of a study of HIV-infected children after antiretroviral therapy interruption. Via MiXCR, TCRdb re-called the 3' RACE reads, giving one row per CDR3 protein. The table shows about 14,000 distinct CDR3 sequences, with roughly 3.5% occurring only once. This material consisted of CD45RO+ CD8+ T cells from PBMCs, pooled from several time points, taken from a donor given antiretroviral therapy, either interrupted or continuous. These receptors all stem from a pool of human donors with HIV. CDR3s include the opening cysteine and the closing phenylalanine or tryptophan. A D gene is named only where the DNA matches it firmly. Expanded clones are given a class, and other clones once, few, many or no size at all.

V gene	clone size	J gene	D gene	CDR3 DNA	CDR3 protein
TRBV6-6	medium-sized	TRBJ2-1	TRBD2	TGTGCCAGCTCTACCGGGGGCGGGGGGGCCCCCAATGAGCAGTTCTTC	CASSTGGGGAPNEQFF
TRBV7-9	medium-sized	TRBJ1-1	-	TGTGCCAGCAGCACAGGCCCCGAAGCTTTCTTT	CASSTGPEAFF
TRBV10-2	many	TRBJ1-6	-	TGCGCCAGCAGTGGGATGTTAAGGGAGAGGAATTCACCCCTCCACTTT	CASSGMLRERNSPLHF
TRBV6-5	many	TRBJ2-1	-	TGTGCCAGCAGCCCCGGACAGGAGGGATACAATGAGCAGTTCTTC	CASSPGQEGYNEQFF
TRBV6-4	many	TRBJ2-6	-	TGTGCCAGCAGTGACAGTTACTCTGGGGCCAACGTCCTGACTTTC	CASSDSYSGANVLTF
TRBV4-2	-	TRBJ2-3	TRBD1	TGTGCCAGCAGCCAAGATGGCGGGACAGGCCCGGATACGCAGTATTTT	CASSQDGGTGPDTQYF
TRBV6-1	many	TRBJ2-1	TRBD2	TGTGCCAGCAACAAGCGGGAGGGCAATGAGCAGTTCTTC	CASNKREGNEQFF
TRBV5-1	-	TRBJ2-3	-	TGCGCCAGCAGCTTGGCCACAGATACGCAGTATTTT	CASSLATDTQYF
TRBV12-3/TRBV12-4	many	TRBJ1-1	-	TGTGCCAGCAGTTTCACCACTGAAGCTTTCTTT	CASSFTTEAFF
TRBV7-6	medium-sized	TRBJ1-5	-	TGTGCCAGCAGCTTAGAAGTCAATCAGCCCCAGCATTTT	CASSLEVNQPQHF
TRBV9	many	TRBJ2-7	-	TGTGCCAGCAGCCCCTCCCGGGGGCAGGGAGAGGAGCAGTACTTC	CASSPSRGQGEEQYF
TRBV28	many	TRBJ2-3	TRBD2	TGTGCCAGCCTAGGACTAGCGGCGACAGATACGCAGTATTTT	CASLGLAATDTQYF
TRBV7-9	many	TRBJ2-7	-	TGTGCCAGCAGCTCCGGGAACTTCTACGAGCAGTACTTC	CASSSGNFYEQYF
TRBV4-2	many	TRBJ1-2	-	TGTGCCAGCAGCCAGCGACTACTTAACGTATCCTACACCTTC	CASSQRLLNVSYTF
TRBV11-3	few	TRBJ2-7	-	TGTGCCAGCAGCTTGCCCCTAGGGGACTACGAGCAGTACTTC	CASSLPLGDYEQYF
TRBV24-1	many	TRBJ2-6	-	TGTGCCACCAGTGAGCCAGGGGGGGCTGGGGCCAACGTCCTGACTTTC	CATSEPGGAGANVLTF
TRBV3-1	many	TRBJ2-1	-	TGTGCCAGCAGCCAACAACGGACCAATGAGCAGTTCTTC	CASSQQRTNEQFF
TRBV10-3	many	TRBJ2-2	TRBD1	TGTGCCATCAGTGAAGGGACAGGGTCCCCTTGGGCCGGGGAGCTGTTTTTT	CAISEGTGSPWAGELFF
TRBV28	many	TRBJ1-3	-	TGTGCCAGCAGTTTGTACTCTGGAAACACCATATATTTT	CASSLYSGNTIYF
TRBV7-9	many	TRBJ2-7	TRBD2	TGTGCCAGCAGCTTGACTAGCGGGACAACCGTACCTGCCTACGAGCAGTACTTC	CASSLTSGTTVPAYEQYF
TRBV11-2	many	TRBJ1-1	-	TGTGCCAGCAGCTTTAGCAGGGGAAACACTGAAGCTTTCTTT	CASSFSRGNTEAFF
TRBV5-1	many	TRBJ2-5	-	TGCGCCAGCAGCTTTACGGAGGGGCAAGAGACCCAGTACTTC	CASSFTEGQETQYF
TRBV3-1	many	TRBJ2-2	-	TGTGCCAGCAGCCAAGAGGAAAAGAACCTGAACACCGGGGAGCTGTTTTTT	CASSQEEKNLNTGELFF
TRBV6-4	many	TRBJ2-2	-	TGTGCCAGCAGTAAGAACCCCCAGGGAGGGAACACCGGGGAGCTGTTTTTT	CASSKNPQGGNTGELFF
TRBV12-3/TRBV12-4	many	TRBJ2-1	-	TGTGCCAGCAGTTCGGGCAGCTCCTACAATGAGCAGTTCTTC	CASSSGSSYNEQFF